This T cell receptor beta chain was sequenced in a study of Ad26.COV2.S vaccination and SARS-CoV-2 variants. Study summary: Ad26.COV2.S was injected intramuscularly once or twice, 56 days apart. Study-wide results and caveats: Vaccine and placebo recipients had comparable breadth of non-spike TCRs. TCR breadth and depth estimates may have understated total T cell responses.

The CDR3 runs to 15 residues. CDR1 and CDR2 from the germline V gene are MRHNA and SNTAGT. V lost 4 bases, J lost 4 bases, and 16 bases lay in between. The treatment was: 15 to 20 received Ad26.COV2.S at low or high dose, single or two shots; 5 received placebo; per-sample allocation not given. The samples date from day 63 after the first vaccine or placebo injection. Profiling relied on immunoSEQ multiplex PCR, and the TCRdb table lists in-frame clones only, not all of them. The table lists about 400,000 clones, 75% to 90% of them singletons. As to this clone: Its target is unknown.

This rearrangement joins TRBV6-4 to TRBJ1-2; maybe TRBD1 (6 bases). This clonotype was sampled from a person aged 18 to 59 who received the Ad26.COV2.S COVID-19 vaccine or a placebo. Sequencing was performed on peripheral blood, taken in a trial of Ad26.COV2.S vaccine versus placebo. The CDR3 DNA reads TGTGCCAGCAGTGCGGAAGGGGGGCGCGGCTATGGCTACACCTTC. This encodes CASSAEGGRGYGYTF.